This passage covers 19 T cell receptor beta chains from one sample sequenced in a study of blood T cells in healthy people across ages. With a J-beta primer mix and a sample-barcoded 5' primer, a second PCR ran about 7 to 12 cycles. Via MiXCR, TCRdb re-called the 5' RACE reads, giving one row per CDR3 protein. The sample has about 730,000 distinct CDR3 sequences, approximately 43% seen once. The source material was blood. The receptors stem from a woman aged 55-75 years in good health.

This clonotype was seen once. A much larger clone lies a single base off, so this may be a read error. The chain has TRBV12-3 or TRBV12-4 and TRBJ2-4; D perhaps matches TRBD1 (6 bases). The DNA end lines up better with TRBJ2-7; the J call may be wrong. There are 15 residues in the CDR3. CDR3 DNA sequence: TGTGCCAGCAGTCGAACAGGGTTCGGGAACTACGAGCAGTACTTC. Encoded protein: CASSRTGFGNYEQYF.

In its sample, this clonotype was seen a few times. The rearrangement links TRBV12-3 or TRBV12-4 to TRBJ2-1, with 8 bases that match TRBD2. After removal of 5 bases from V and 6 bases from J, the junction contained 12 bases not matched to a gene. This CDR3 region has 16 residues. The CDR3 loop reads CASSLKAGARGNEQFF. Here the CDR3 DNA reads TGTGCCAGCAGTCTCAAAGCGGGGGCGCGGGGCAATGAGCAGTTCTTC.

Here the CDR3 DNA reads TGTGCCAGCAGCTCGGGACAGGGCCCAAAGGAGCAGTACTTC. Protein sequence: CASSSGQGPKEQYF. The chain combines TRBV7-3 with TRBJ2-7, with TRBD1 identical over 9 bases. CDR1 is SGHTA, CDR2 FQGTGA, per germline. After removal of 4 bases from V and 7 bases from J, the junction contained 8 bases not matched to a gene. CDR3 size: 14 residues.

In nucleotides, the CDR3 is TGTGCCAGCAGCCAATATTCGGGAGGTGGGGAGACCCAGTACTTC. Protein sequence: CASSQYSGGGETQYF. This sequence joins TRBV3-1 and TRBJ2-5; 7 bases line up with TRBD2. With V trimmed by 2 bases and J by 5 bases, 8 bases remained unmatched. Germline V CDR1 and CDR2: LGHDT, YNNKEL (reference sequence). The CDR3 covers 15 residues.

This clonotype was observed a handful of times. In nucleotides, the CDR3 is TGTGCCAGCAGTTTACTTGGGGGGAGGGCCACCTACGAGCAGTACTTC. Translating it yields CASSLLGGRATYEQYF. This chain connects TRBV27 to TRBJ2-7, with 7 bases fitting TRBD2. The germline V gene has CDR1 MNHEY and CDR2 SMNVEV (reference sequence). The CDR3 totals 16 residues. J gave up 2 bases and V 2 bases, and 9 bases lay outside the gene matches.

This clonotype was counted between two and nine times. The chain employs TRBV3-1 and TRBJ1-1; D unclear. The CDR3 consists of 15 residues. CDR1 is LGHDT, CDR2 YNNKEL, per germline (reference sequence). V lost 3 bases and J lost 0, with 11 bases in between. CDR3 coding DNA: TGTGCCAGCAGCCAGGGGTCTCATATGAACACTGAAGCTTTCTTT. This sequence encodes CASSQGSHMNTEAFF.

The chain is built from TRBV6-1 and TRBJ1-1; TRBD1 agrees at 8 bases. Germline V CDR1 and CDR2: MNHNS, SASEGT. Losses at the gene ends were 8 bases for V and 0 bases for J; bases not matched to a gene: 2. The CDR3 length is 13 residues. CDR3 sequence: CASQGQVNTEAFF. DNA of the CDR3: TGTGCCAGCCAGGGACAGGTGAACACTGAAGCTTTCTTT.

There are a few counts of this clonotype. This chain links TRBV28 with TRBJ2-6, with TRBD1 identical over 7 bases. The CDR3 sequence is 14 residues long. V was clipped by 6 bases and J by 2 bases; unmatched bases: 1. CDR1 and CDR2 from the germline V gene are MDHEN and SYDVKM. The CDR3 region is CASSDRAGANVLTF. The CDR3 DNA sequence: TGTGCCAGCAGCGACAGGGCTGGGGCCAACGTCCTGACTTTC.

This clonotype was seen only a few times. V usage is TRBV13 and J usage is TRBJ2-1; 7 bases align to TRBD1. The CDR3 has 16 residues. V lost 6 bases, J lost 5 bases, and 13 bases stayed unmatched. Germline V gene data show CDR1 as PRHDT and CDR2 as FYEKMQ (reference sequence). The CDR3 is CASSHWSPQGDNEQFF. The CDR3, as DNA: TGTGCCAGCAGTCACTGGTCCCCCCAGGGGGACAATGAGCAGTTCTTC.

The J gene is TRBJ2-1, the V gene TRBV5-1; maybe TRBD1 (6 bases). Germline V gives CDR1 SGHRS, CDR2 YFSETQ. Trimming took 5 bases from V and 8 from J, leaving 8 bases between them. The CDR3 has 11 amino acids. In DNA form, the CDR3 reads TGCGCCAGCAGGACAGGAGATGAGCAGTTCTTC. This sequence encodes CASRTGDEQFF.

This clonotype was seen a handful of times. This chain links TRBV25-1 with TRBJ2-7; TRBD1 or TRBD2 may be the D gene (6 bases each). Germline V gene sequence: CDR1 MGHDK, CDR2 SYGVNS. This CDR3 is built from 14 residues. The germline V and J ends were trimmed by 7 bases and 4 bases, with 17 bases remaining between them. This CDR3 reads CASNGGGSWYEQYF. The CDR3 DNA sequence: TGTGCCAGCAATGGAGGGGGATCTTGGTACGAGCAGTACTTC.

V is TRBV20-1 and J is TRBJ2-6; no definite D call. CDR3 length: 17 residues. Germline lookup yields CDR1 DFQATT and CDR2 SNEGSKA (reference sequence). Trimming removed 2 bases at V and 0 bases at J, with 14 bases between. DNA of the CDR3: TGCAGTGCTAGACCCCGCGAAGCAAGCTCTGGGGCCAACGTCCTGACTTTC. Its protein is CSARPREASSGANVLTF.

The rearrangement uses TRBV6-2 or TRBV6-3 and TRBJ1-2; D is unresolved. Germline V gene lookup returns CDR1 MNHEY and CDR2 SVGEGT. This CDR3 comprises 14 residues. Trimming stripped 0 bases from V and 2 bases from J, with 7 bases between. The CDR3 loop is CASSYSQVNYGYTF. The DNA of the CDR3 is TGTGCCAGCAGTTACTCCCAGGTCAACTATGGCTACACCTTC.

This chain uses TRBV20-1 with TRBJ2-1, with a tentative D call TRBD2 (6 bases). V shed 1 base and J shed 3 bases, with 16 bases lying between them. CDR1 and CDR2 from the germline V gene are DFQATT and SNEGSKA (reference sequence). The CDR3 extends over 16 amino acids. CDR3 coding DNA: TGCAGTGCTAGAGTTCTACTAGCTTCGGGCTACAATGAGCAGTTCTTC. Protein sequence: CSARVLLASGYNEQFF.

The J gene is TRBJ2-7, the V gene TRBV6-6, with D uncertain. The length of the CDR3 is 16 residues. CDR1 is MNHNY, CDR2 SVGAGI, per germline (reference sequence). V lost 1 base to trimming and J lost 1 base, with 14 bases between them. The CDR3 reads CASSYYPTATSYEQYF. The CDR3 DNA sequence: TGTGCCAGCAGTTACTACCCGACGGCCACTTCCTACGAGCAGTACTTC.

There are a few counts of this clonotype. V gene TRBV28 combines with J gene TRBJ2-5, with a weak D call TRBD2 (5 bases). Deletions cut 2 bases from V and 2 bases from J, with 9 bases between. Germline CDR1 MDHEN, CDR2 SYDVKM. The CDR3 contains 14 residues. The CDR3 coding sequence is TGTGCCAGCAGTTTAATGGGGAGACAAGAGACCCAGTACTTC. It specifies CASSLMGRQETQYF.

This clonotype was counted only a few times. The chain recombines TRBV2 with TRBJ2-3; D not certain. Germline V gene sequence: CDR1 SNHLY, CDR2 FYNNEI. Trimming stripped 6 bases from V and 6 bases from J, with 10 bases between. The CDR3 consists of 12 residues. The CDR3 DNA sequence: TGTGCCAGCAGGGACGGGTGGGATACGCAGTATTTT. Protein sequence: CASRDGWDTQYF.

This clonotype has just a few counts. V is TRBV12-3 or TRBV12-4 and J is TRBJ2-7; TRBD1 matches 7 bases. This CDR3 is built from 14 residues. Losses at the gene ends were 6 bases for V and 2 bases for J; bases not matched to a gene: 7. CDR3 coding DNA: TGTGCCAGCAGCAAACAGGGGAATCCCTACGAGCAGTACTTC. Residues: CASSKQGNPYEQYF.

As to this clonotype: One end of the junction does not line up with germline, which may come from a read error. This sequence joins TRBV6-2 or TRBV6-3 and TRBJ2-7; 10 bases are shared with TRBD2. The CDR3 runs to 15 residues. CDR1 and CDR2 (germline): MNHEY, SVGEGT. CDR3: CAGSRDLAGEGEQYF. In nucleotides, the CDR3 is TGTGCCGGCAGTCGAGATCTAGCGGGAGAAGGTGAGCAGTACTTC.